Listed below are T cell receptor beta chains from one sample, sequenced in a study of blood T cells in healthy people across ages. TCRdb reanalysed the 5' RACE reads using MiXCR and keeps one entry per CDR3 protein. This table has some 1.6 million distinct CDR3 sequences, roughly 30% appearing once. Source material: blood. The receptors originated from a woman aged 25 to 45 in good health. The CDR3 runs from the conserved cysteine through the conserved F or W. Each record gives: CDR3 length, J gene, V gene, D gene, clone size, CDR3 DNA, CDR3 protein. A D gene is named only where the DNA matches it firmly. Not all rows give a size; the values are once, few, many and, for expanded clones, a class.

15 | TRBJ2-7 | TRBV4-1 | TRBD2 | - | TGCGCCAGCAGCCAAAATAGCGGGACCCCCTACGAGCAGTACTTC | CASSQNSGTPYEQYF
14 | TRBJ2-1 | TRBV12-3/TRBV12-4 | TRBD1 | few | TGTGCCAGCAGGGGACAGACTAAATACAATGAGCAGTTCTTC | CASRGQTKYNEQFF
21 | TRBJ2-3 | TRBV4-1 | - | once | TGCGCCTGCAGCCCCTGGACAGGGGGGATGATAGCGGGAGGAAGGACAGATACGCAGTATTTT | CACSPWTGGMIAGGRTDTQYF
13 | TRBJ2-5 | TRBV9 | - | - | TGTGCCAGCAGCGTAGGAGCTAGGGAGACCCAGTACTTC | CASSVGARETQYF
13 | TRBJ2-1 | TRBV5-6 | - | - | TGTGCCAGCAGCCCCAAGGATCGGAATGAGCAGTTCTTC | CASSPKDRNEQFF
19 | TRBJ2-3 | TRBV3-1 | TRBD2 | - | TGTGCCAGCAGCCAAGATGTGATGGTAGCGGGGACTTGGGGAGATACGCAGTATTTT | CASSQDVMVAGTWGDTQYF
16 | TRBJ2-3 | TRBV9 | - | - | TGTGCCAGCAGCACCCTGGATCGCCGGCGCACAGATACGCAGTATTTT | CASSTLDRRRTDTQYF
12 | TRBJ1-2 | TRBV2 | - | - | TGTGCCAGCTACCAGGGTGGCTCTGGCTACACCTTC | CASYQGGSGYTF
13 | TRBJ1-1 | TRBV30 | - | - | TGTGCCTGGGACGCCCGCAGGGACACTGAAGCTTTCTTT | CAWDARRDTEAFF
13 | TRBJ1-4 | TRBV5-1 | - | once | TGCGCCAGCAGATGGGGCCTAGGGGAAAAACTGTTTTTT | CASRWGLGEKLFF
14 | TRBJ2-1 | TRBV7-8 | TRBD2 | - | TGTGCCAGCAGCTTAGAAGCGGGAGACGGTGAGCAGTTCTTC | CASSLEAGDGEQFF
16 | TRBJ2-3 | TRBV9 | TRBD2 | - | TGTGCCAGCATGCGAGATAGCGGGGGGCGCCCGAATACGCAGTATTTT | CASMRDSGGRPNTQYF
15 | TRBJ2-7 | TRBV29-1 | TRBD2 | many | TGCAGCGTTCGCCTAACGGGACTAGCGGACTACGAGCAGTACTTC | CSVRLTGLADYEQYF
14 | TRBJ1-1 | TRBV11-2 | - | - | TGTGCCAGCAGCCCCGAAACGGGGTCCACTGAAGCTTTCTTT | CASSPETGSTEAFF
10 | TRBJ2-3 | TRBV10-3 | - | many | TGTGCCGTAGCGGCAGATACGCAGTATTTT | CAVAADTQYF
12 | TRBJ1-1 | TRBV12-3/TRBV12-4 | TRBD1 | - | TGTGCCAGCAGTCCCCAGGGGGGTGTTGGTTTCTTT | CASSPQGGVGFF
16 | TRBJ2-7 | TRBV7-2 | - | many | TGTGCCAGCAGCTTAGTGGGGCAGGGGACTACCTACGAGCAGTACTTC | CASSLVGQGTTYEQYF
15 | TRBJ1-1 | TRBV11-2 | - | - | TGTGCCAGCAGCTTTGGGTTGGGGGCGAACACTGAAGCTTTCTTT | CASSFGLGANTEAFF
13 | TRBJ2-1 | TRBV29-1 | - | many | TGCAGCGTTGAAGATTGGAGGGGACGCGAGCAGTTCTTC | CSVEDWRGREQFF
15 | TRBJ1-2 | TRBV29-1 | TRBD1 | many | TGCAGCGTTGAGGCGGGACAGGTGGGCATCTATGGCTACACCTTC | CSVEAGQVGIYGYTF
18 | TRBJ2-3 | TRBV3-1 | - | - | TGTGCCAGCAGCCCTGGGAGAGGCCTAGTCAAGAGCACAGATACGCAGTATTTT | CASSPGRGLVKSTDTQYF
13 | TRBJ1-1 | TRBV29-1 | - | few | TGCAGCGTTGATGACAGGAGAGGCACTGAAGCTTTCTTT | CSVDDRRGTEAFF
14 | TRBJ2-7 | TRBV28 | - | - | TGTGCCAGTAGTTACGACAAGGGTCGGGGCGAGCAGTACTTC | CASSYDKGRGEQYF
14 | TRBJ2-5 | TRBV29-1 | TRBD1 | many | TGCAGCGTTGAAGGGACAGGGTGGGGAGAGACCCAGTACTTC | CSVEGTGWGETQYF
17 | TRBJ2-3 | TRBV11-2 | - | - | TGTGCCAGCAGCTTAGTATCTCGCAGCGGGAGCACAGATACGCAGTATTTT | CASSLVSRSGSTDTQYF
14 | TRBJ2-1 | TRBV3-1 | - | - | TGTGCCAGCAGCCGTACCTCTGGAGCGGCTGAGCAGTTCTTC | CASSRTSGAAEQFF
18 | TRBJ2-5 | TRBV4-1 | TRBD2 | - | TGCGCCAGCAGCCAAGAACTCGGACTAGCGGGAGGCCGGGAGACCCAGTACTTC | CASSQELGLAGGRETQYF
14 | TRBJ1-2 | TRBV20-1 | TRBD1 | few | TGCAGTGCTAGTAAGGGACAGGGGGTAGATGGCTACACCTTC | CSASKGQGVDGYTF
13 | TRBJ2-1 | TRBV3-1 | - | few | TGTGCCAGCAGCCTTTCAGGGGAGTCTGAGCAGTTCTTC | CASSLSGESEQFF
14 | TRBJ2-3 | TRBV20-1 | TRBD2 | - | TGCAGTGCTACGGGACTACCCTTCACAGATACGCAGTATTTT | CSATGLPFTDTQYF
15 | TRBJ2-1 | TRBV20-1 | - | - | TGCAGTGCTACCCTCCGGGATCTTCCCTACAATGAGCAGTTCTTC | CSATLRDLPYNEQFF
14 | TRBJ1-1 | TRBV5-1 | - | few | TGCGCCAGCAGCTTGGATGGGGCAGGGTCTGAAGCTTTCTTT | CASSLDGAGSEAFF
14 | TRBJ1-1 | TRBV5-1 | TRBD1 | - | TGCGCCAGCAGACCTGGGACAGGGGATACTGAAGCTTTCTTT | CASRPGTGDTEAFF
16 | TRBJ2-7 | TRBV5-1 | TRBD2 | - | TGCGCCAGCAGCCCCTGGGGGATAGCGGGGGTAAACGAGCAGTACTTC | CASSPWGIAGVNEQYF
12 | TRBJ2-7 | TRBV20-1 | - | many | TGCAGTGCTAATCCCTCTACCTACGAGCAGTACTTC | CSANPSTYEQYF
15 | TRBJ2-2 | TRBV5-5 | - | - | TGTGCCAGCAGCTTGTCACGGACGAACACCGGGGAGCTGTTTTTT | CASSLSRTNTGELFF
16 | TRBJ2-5 | TRBV6-2/TRBV6-3 | - | - | TGTGCCAGCAGTTCCCCCCTGATAGCGGAGTACAATGAGCAGTACTTC | CASSSPLIAEYNEQYF
13 | TRBJ1-2 | TRBV19 | TRBD1 | - | TGTGCCAGTAAGAAACAGGGGGACTATGGCTACACCTTC | CASKKQGDYGYTF
14 | TRBJ1-2 | TRBV29-1 | - | - | TGCAGCGTTGTCTTTGTGGCCAAAACCTATGGCTACACCTTC | CSVVFVAKTYGYTF
14 | TRBJ2-3 | TRBV19 | - | - | TGTGCCAGTAGTATAGAGACTAGCACAGATACGCAGTATTTT | CASSIETSTDTQYF
17 | TRBJ2-3 | TRBV4-2 | TRBD2 | - | TGTGCCAGCAGCCAAGGAATTAGCGGGAGGGCCACAGATACGCAGTATTTT | CASSQGISGRATDTQYF